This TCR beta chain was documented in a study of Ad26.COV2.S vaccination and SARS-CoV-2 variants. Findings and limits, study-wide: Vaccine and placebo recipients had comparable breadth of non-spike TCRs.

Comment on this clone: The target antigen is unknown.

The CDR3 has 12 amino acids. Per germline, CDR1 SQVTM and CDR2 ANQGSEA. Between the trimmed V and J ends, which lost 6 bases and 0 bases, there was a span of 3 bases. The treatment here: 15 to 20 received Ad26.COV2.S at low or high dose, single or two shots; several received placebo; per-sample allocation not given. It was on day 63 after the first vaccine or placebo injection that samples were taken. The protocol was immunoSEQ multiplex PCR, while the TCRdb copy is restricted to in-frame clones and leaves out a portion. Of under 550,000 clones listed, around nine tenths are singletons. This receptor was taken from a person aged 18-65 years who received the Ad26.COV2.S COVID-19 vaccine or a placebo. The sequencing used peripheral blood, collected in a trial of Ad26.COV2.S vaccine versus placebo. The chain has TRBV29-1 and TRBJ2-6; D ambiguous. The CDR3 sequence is CSVSSGANVLTF. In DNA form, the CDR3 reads TGCAGCGTGAGCTCTGGGGCCAACGTCCTGACTTTC.